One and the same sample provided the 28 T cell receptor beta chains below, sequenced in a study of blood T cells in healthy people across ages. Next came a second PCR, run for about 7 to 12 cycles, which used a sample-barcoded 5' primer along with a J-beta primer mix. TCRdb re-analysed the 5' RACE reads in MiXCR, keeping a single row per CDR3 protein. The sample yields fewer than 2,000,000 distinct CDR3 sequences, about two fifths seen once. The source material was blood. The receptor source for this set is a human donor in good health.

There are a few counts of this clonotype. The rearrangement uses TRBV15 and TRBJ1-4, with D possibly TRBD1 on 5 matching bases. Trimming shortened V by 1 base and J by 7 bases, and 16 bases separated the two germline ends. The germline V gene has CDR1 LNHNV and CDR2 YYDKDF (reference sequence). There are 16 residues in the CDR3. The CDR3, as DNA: TGTGCCACCAGCAGAGGGGTAAAGGGGTATGGTGAAAAACTGTTTTTT. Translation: CATSRGVKGYGEKLFF.

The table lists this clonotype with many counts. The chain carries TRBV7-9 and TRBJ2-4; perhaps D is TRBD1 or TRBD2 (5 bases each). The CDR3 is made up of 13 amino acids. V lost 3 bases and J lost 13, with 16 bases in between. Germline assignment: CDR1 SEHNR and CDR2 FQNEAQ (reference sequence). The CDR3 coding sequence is TGTGCCAGCAGCTTCGGGACGGATTACGGGCAGTACTTC. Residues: CASSFGTDYGQYF.

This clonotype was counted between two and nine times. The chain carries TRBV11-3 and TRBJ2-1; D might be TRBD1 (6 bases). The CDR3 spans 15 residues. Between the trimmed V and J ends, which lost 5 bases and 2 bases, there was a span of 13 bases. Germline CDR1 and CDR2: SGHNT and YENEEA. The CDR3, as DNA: TGTGCCAGCAGCCCCCGGGACACAGCCTACAATGAGCAGTTCTTC. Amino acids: CASSPRDTAYNEQFF.

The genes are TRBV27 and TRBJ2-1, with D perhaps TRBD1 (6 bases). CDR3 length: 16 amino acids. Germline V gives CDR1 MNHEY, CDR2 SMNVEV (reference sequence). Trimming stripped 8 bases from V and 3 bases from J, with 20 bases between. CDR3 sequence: CASCRTGTSIYNEQFF. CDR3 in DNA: TGTGCCAGCTGCCGAACCGGGACATCGATCTACAATGAGCAGTTCTTC.

The CDR3 DNA sequence: TGTGCCATCAGTGACCAACGCGGAGGGAGGGAAGCTTTCTTT. The encoded protein is CAISDQRGGREAFF. The chain has TRBV10-3 and TRBJ1-1; no firm D call. The germline gives CDR1 ENHRY, CDR2 SYGVKD. The ends were cut back, 3 bases at V and 8 bases at J, with 16 bases in the middle. CDR3 size: 14 residues.

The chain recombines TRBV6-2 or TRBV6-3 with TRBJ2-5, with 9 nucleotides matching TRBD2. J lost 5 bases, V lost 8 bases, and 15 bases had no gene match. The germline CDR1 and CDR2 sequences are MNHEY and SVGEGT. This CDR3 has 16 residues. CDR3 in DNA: TGTGCCAGCGCCCCCCGCCTAGCGGGGTTTCGTGAGACCCAGTACTTC. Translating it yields CASAPRLAGFRETQYF.

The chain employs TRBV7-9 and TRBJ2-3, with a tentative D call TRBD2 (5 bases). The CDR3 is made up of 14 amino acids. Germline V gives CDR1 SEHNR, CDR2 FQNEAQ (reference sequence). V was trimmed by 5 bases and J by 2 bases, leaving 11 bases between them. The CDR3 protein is CASSHGISTDTQYF. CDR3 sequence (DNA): TGTGCCAGCAGCCACGGGATTTCCACAGATACGCAGTATTTT.

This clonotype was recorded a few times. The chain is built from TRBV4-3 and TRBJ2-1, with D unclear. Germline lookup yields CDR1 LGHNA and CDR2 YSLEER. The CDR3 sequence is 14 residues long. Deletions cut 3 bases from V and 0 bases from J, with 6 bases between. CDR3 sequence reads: CASSHSYSYNEQFF. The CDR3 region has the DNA TGCGCCAGCAGCCATTCGTACTCCTACAATGAGCAGTTCTTC.

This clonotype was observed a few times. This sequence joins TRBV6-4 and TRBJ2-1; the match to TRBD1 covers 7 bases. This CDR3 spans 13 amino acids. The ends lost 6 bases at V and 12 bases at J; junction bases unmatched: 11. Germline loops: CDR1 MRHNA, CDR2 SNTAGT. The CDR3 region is CASSQPPNRGQFF. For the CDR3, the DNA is TGTGCCAGCAGCCAACCCCCTAACAGGGGGCAGTTCTTC.

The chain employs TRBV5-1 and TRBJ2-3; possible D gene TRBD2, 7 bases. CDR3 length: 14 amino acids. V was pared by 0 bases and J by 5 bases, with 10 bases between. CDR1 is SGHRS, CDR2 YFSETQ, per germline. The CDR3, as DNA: TGCGCCAGCAGCTTGGGGGGGGGCAAAGATACGCAGTATTTT. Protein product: CASSLGGGKDTQYF.

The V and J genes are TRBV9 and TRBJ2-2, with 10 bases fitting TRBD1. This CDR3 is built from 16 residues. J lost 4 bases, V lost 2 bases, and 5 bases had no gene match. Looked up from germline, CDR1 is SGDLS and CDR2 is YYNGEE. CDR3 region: CASSVWDRGGTGELFF. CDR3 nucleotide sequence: TGTGCCAGCAGCGTCTGGGACAGGGGAGGCACCGGGGAGCTGTTTTTT.

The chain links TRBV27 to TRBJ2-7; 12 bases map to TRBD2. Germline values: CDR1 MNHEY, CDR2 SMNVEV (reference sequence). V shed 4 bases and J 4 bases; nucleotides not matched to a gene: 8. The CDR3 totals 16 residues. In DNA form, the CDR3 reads TGTGCCAGCAGTTCGTCTAGCGGGGGGGCCAGGTACGAGCAGTACTTC. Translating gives CASSSSSGGARYEQYF.

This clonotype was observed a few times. The CDR3 sequence: CASRAHSMNTEAFF. CDR3 DNA: TGCGCCAGCAGGGCCCACTCCATGAACACTGAAGCTTTCTTT. The chain carries TRBV4-1 and TRBJ1-1; D unresolved. CDR3 length: 14 residues. The germline V gene encodes CDR1 MGHRA and CDR2 YSYEKL. Deletions cut 6 bases from V and 0 bases from J, with 11 bases between.

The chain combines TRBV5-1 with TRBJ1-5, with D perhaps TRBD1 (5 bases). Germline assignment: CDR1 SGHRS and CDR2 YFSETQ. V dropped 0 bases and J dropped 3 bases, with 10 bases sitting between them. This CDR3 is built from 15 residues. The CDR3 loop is CASSLGDGYNQPQHF. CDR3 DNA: TGCGCCAGCAGCTTGGGGGACGGCTACAATCAGCCCCAGCATTTT.

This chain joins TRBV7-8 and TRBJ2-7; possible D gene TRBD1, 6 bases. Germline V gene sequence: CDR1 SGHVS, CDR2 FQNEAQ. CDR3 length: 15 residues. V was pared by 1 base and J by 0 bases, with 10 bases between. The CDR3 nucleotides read TGTGCCAGCAGCTTAGTGAGGACAGACTCCTACGAGCAGTACTTC. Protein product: CASSLVRTDSYEQYF.

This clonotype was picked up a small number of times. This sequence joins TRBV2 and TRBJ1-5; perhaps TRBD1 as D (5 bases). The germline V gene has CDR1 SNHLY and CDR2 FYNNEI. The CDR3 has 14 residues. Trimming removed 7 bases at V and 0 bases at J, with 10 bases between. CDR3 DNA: TGTGCCAGCACTCGGGGCTTTAGCAATCAGCCCCAGCATTTT. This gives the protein CASTRGFSNQPQHF.

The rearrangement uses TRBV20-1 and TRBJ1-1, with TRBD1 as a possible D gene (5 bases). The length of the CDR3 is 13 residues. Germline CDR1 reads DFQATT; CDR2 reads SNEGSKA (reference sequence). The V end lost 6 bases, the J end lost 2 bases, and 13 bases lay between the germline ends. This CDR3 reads CSAIQASNTEAFF. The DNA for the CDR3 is TGCAGTGCCATACAGGCCTCAAACACTGAAGCTTTCTTT.

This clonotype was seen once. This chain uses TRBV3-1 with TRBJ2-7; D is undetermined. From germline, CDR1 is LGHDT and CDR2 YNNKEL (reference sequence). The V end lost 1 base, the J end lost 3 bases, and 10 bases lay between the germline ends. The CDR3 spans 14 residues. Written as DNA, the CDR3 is TGTGCCAGCAGCCAAGCAGACGGGTACTACGAGCAGTACTTC. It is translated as CASSQADGYYEQYF.

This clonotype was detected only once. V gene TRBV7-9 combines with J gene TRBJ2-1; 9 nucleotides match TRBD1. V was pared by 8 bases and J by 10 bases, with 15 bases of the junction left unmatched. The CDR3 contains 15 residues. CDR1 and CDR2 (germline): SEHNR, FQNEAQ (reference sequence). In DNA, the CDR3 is TGTGCCAGCGTGCGCCCGGGACAGGGTTTTCGCGAGCAGTTCTTC. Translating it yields CASVRPGQGFREQFF.

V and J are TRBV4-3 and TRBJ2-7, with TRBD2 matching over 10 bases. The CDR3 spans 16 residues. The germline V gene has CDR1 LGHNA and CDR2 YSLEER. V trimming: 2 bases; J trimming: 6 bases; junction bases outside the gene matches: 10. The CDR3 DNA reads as TGCGCCAGCAGCCAATCAGCCGAGCGGGGGGGCCGCGAGCAGTACTTC. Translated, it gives CASSQSAERGGREQYF.

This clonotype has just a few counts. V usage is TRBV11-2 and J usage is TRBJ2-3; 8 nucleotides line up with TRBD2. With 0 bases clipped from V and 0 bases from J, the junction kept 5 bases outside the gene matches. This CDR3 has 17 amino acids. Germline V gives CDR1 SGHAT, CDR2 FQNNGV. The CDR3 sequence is CASSLDPSGGSTDTQYF. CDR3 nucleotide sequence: TGTGCCAGCAGCTTAGATCCAAGCGGGGGAAGCACAGATACGCAGTATTTT. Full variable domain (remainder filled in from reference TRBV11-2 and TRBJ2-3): EAGVAQSPRYKIIEKRQSVAFWCNPISGHATLYWYQQILGQGPKLLIQFQNNGVVDDSQLPKDRFSAERLKGVDSTLKIQPAKLEDSAVYLCASSLDPSGGSTDTQYFGPGTRLTVL.

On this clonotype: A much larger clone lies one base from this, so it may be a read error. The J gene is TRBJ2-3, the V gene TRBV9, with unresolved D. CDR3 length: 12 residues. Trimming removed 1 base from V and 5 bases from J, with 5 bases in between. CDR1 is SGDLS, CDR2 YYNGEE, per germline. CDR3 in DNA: TGTGCCAGCAGCGTATGGGGAGATACGCAGTATTTT. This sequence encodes CASSVWGDTQYF.

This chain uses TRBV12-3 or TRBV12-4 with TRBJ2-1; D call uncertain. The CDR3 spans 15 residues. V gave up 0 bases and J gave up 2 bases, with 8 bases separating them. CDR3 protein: CASSLARAAYNEQFF. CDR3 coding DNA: TGTGCCAGCAGTTTAGCGCGCGCAGCCTACAATGAGCAGTTCTTC.

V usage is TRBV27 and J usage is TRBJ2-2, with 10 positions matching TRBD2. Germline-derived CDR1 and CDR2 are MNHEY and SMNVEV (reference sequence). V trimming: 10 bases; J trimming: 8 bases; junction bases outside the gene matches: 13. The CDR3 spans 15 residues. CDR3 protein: CAIRNSGGIKGELFF. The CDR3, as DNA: TGTGCCATACGCAATAGCGGGGGGATAAAGGGGGAGCTGTTTTTT.

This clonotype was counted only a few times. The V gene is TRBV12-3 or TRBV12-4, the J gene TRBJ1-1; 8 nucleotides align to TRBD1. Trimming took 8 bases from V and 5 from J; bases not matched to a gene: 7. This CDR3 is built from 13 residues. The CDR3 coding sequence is TGTGCCAGCGGCCAGGGGGCGCGGACTGAAGCTTTCTTT. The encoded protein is CASGQGARTEAFF.

The CDR3 DNA is TGTGCCAGCAGCCACGCCTTACAGGGAGAAGAGACCCAGTACTTC. This gives the protein CASSHALQGEETQYF. The chain uses TRBV4-2 and TRBJ2-5; D might be TRBD1 (6 bases). Trimming took off 3 bases at V and 3 bases at J, with 14 bases between the two ends. From germline, CDR1 is LGHNA and CDR2 YNFKEQ. CDR3 size: 15 residues.

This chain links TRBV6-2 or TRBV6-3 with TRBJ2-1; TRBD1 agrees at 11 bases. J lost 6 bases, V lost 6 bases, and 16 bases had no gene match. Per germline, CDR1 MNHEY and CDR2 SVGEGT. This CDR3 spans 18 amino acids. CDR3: CASSLGTGGYRKVNEQFF. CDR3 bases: TGTGCCAGCAGCCTCGGGACAGGGGGTTATAGGAAAGTCAATGAGCAGTTCTTC.

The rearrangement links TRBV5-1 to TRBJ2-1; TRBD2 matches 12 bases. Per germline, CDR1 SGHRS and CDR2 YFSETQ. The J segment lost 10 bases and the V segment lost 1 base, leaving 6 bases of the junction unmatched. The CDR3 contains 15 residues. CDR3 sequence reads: CASSLFLAGGQEQFF. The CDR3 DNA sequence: TGCGCCAGCAGCTTGTTCCTAGCGGGGGGGCAGGAGCAGTTCTTC.